Given below is one T cell receptor beta chain in context. This entry is derived from a study of shared T cell receptors in the human thymus. Generated by immunoSEQ multiplex PCR, the TCRdb table keeps only in-frame clones and is missing some. The data show approximately 760,000 clones, with 75% to 90% seen just once and approximately 0.01% held by the top ten. This sample was also put to use in a study of human thymus T cells. That work adds: Thymus was obtained from resections taken during corrective heart surgery.

Material: thymocytes. The sequence was obtained from a girl in the first two years of life with a congenital heart defect.

The CDR3 DNA is TGTGCCAGCTCCCCCTCCGGGACAGGGGAGTACGAGCAGTACTTC. Protein product: CASSPSGTGEYEQYF. The chain has TRBV18 and TRBJ2-7; 10 positions agree with TRBD1. Germline assignment: CDR1 KGHSH and CDR2 LQKENI. Losses at the gene ends were 6 bases for V and 4 bases for J; bases not matched to a gene: 9. This CDR3 contains 15 residues.